This is a list of T cell receptor beta chains from one sample in a study of blood T cell repertoires in COVID-19. Assay used: immunoSEQ multiplex PCR; TCRdb lists only in-frame clones, some missing. The sample has nearly 55,000 clones; 65% to 80% are singletons. Sequencing was carried out using peripheral blood. The origin of the receptors is a human donor with active or convalescent COVID-19. The donor label of this sample is uncertain. Both conserved end residues are part of each CDR3. A D gene is named only where the DNA matches it firmly. Some rows have no size entry. The others give once, few or many, or a class for an expanded clone.

>TRBJ1-6|NA|TRBV9|NA
CASSVNVGGKNNSPLHF
TGTGCCAGCAGCGTTAACGTAGGGGGTAAGAATAATTCACCCCTCCACTTT
>TRBJ1-1|NA|TRBV9|NA
CASSVDRSEAFF
TGTGCCAGCAGCGTAGACAGGTCGGAAGCTTTCTTT
>TRBJ1-3|TRBD1|TRBV10-2|NA
CASRPTGQSGNTIYF
TGCGCCAGCAGGCCCACGGGACAGTCTGGAAACACCATATATTTT
>TRBJ2-1|NA|TRBV7-2|NA
CASSLARGHEQFF
TGTGCCAGCAGCTTAGCGAGAGGTCATGAGCAGTTCTTC
>TRBJ1-5|NA|TRBV6-2/TRBV6-3|NA
CASSTRQNSNQPQHF
TGTGCCAGCAGCACCCGACAGAATAGCAATCAGCCCCAGCATTTT
>TRBJ1-6|TRBD1|TRBV5-1|NA
CASSLVQGGNSPLHF
TGCGCCAGCAGCTTGGTTCAGGGGGGTAATTCACCCCTCCACTTT
>TRBJ1-2|NA|TRBV11-2|once
CASSHSNSYGYTF
TGTGCCAGCAGCCACAGCAATTCCTATGGCTACACCTTC
>TRBJ2-1|TRBD2|TRBV7-6|NA
CASSLAPLAQRGEQFF
TGTGCCAGCAGCTTAGCCCCACTAGCGCAAAGGGGTGAGCAGTTCTTC
>TRBJ1-6|NA|TRBV28|NA
CASSLTIHQGSRPNSPLHF
TGTGCCAGCAGCTTGACAATTCACCAGGGATCCCGGCCTAATTCACCCCTCCACTTT
>TRBJ2-1|TRBD2|TRBV2|NA
CASSERSGSRMEQFF
TGTGCCAGCAGTGAACGGAGCGGGAGCCGTATGGAGCAGTTCTTC
>TRBJ2-2|TRBD1|TRBV5-5|NA
CASSLEGAPGELFF
TGTGCCAGCAGCTTGGAGGGGGCCCCCGGGGAGCTGTTTTTT
>TRBJ1-2|NA|TRBV7-9|NA
CASSLGQSRGYTF
TGTGCCAGCAGCTTAGGACAGTCACGAGGCTACACCTTC
>TRBJ1-6|TRBD1|TRBV5-1|NA
CASSPLGTGDSPLHF
TGCGCCAGCAGCCCACTCGGGACAGGGGATTCACCCCTCCACTTT
>TRBJ2-5|TRBD1|TRBV6-5|NA
CASNRDRGRETQYF
TGTGCCAGCAACCGGGACAGGGGGCGAGAGACCCAGTACTTC
>TRBJ1-2|TRBD1|TRBV3-1/TRBV3-2|NA
CASSQGSGGSGYTF
TGTGCCAGCAGCCAAGGGTCAGGGGGTAGTGGCTACACCTTC
>TRBJ1-6|TRBD1|TRBV7-2|NA
CASSLEWDSNSPLHF
TGTGCCAGCAGCTTAGAGTGGGACAGTAATTCACCCCTCCACTTT
>TRBJ2-1|NA|TRBV3-1/TRBV3-2|NA
CASSQVPEVNEQFF
TGTGCCAGCAGCCAAGTTCCTGAGGTCAATGAGCAGTTCTTC
>TRBJ1-1|NA|TRBV10-1|NA
CASSGGDYTEAFF
TGCGCCAGCTCGGGGGGCGATTACACTGAAGCTTTCTTT
>TRBJ2-3|TRBD2|TRBV7-9|NA
CATSGAGSTDTQYF
TGTGCCACTAGCGGGGCGGGCTCCACAGATACGCAGTATTTT
>TRBJ2-2|NA|TRBV27|NA
CASKNQGRVLSGELFF
TGTGCCAGCAAGAACCAGGGGCGCGTACTCTCCGGGGAGCTGTTTTTT
>TRBJ1-2|TRBD1|TRBV30|NA
CACSQGNYGYTF
TGTGCCTGCTCACAGGGGAACTATGGCTACACCTTC
>TRBJ2-1|TRBD2|TRBV11-2|NA
CASSVALAGAGNEQFF
TGTGCCAGCAGCGTAGCCCTAGCGGGAGCGGGCAATGAGCAGTTCTTC